These T cell receptor beta chains were read from a single sample in a study of identical twins. MiXCR, applied by TCRdb to the 5' RACE reads, yields one record per CDR3 protein. The data show 500,000 or so distinct CDR3 sequences, with around 15% seen just once and approximately 0.98% held by the top ten. These data also formed part of another study, on yellow fever vaccine responses in identical twins.

Sample: CD4+ T cells sorted from blood. These receptors were taken from a woman aged 18-29 years in good health. Both conserved end residues are part of each CDR3. D genes are given only for firm matches. The size field is filled for only some rows; it gives once, few, many or a size class.

clone size: NA; D gene: NA; V gene: TRBV5-1; J gene: TRBJ2-3; CDR3 DNA: TGCGCCAGCATGAACACGGCTTCTAGCACAGATACGCAGTATTTT; CDR3 protein: CASMNTASSTDTQYF
clone size: few; D gene: NA; V gene: TRBV10-3; J gene: TRBJ1-3; CDR3 DNA: TGTGCCATCAGTGAAACAATACCGTCTCTTGGGAGCACCATATATTTT; CDR3 protein: CAISETIPSLGSTIYF
clone size: few; D gene: NA; V gene: TRBV6-2/TRBV6-3; J gene: TRBJ2-3; CDR3 DNA: TGTGCCAGCAGTGGGGGCCAATACACAGATACGCAGTATTTT; CDR3 protein: CASSGGQYTDTQYF
clone size: few; D gene: TRBD1; V gene: TRBV20-1; J gene: TRBJ1-2; CDR3 DNA: TGCAGTGCTAGAGTTCGGACAGGTGCTGGCTACACCTTC; CDR3 protein: CSARVRTGAGYTF
clone size: few; D gene: NA; V gene: TRBV6-2/TRBV6-3; J gene: TRBJ2-3; CDR3 DNA: TGTGCCAGCAGTTCGTCAAGGGGGGGAGGAGATACGCAGTATTTT; CDR3 protein: CASSSSRGGGDTQYF
clone size: NA; D gene: TRBD1; V gene: TRBV25-1; J gene: TRBJ2-7; CDR3 DNA: TGTGCCAGCAGTGGGAAGACAGGGACCTCCTACGAGCAGTACTTC; CDR3 protein: CASSGKTGTSYEQYF
clone size: NA; D gene: NA; V gene: TRBV27; J gene: TRBJ2-7; CDR3 DNA: TGTGCCAGCAGTCAGGGGCAACTACCCCCTTACGAGCAGTACTTC; CDR3 protein: CASSQGQLPPYEQYF
clone size: NA; D gene: TRBD1; V gene: TRBV5-1; J gene: TRBJ1-4; CDR3 DNA: TGCGCCAGCGGAATGACAGGGGCTAATGAAAAACTGTTTTTT; CDR3 protein: CASGMTGANEKLFF
clone size: few; D gene: TRBD2; V gene: TRBV4-2; J gene: TRBJ2-5; CDR3 DNA: TGTGCCAGCAGCCAAGGGCTAGCGGGAGGGATTACCCAGTACTTC; CDR3 protein: CASSQGLAGGITQYF
clone size: few; D gene: TRBD2; V gene: TRBV6-5; J gene: TRBJ2-2; CDR3 DNA: TGTGCCAGCAGTTACCGCCTACTAGCGGGGTCGAACACCGGGGAGCTGTTTTTT; CDR3 protein: CASSYRLLAGSNTGELFF
clone size: NA; D gene: TRBD2; V gene: TRBV11-1; J gene: TRBJ2-3; CDR3 DNA: TGTGCCAGCAGCCCCCGGTTTTGGCGGGAGGGAACAGATACGCAGTATTTT; CDR3 protein: CASSPRFWREGTDTQYF
clone size: NA; D gene: NA; V gene: TRBV20-1; J gene: TRBJ2-1; CDR3 DNA: TGCAGTGCTAGTCCTAGGACTGATGAGCAGTTCTTC; CDR3 protein: CSASPRTDEQFF